Below are 31 T cell receptor beta chains sequenced from a single sample in a study of T-cell memory formation after mild COVID-19. TCRdb analysed the 5' RACE reads with MiXCR anew, one entry per CDR3 protein. The table includes more than 150,000 distinct CDR3 sequences, under 20% detected once. Sequenced: PBMCs or a T cell subset sorted from them (not recorded which). These receptors originate from a man younger than 30 who had mild COVID-19 (a few samples of this study predate the infection). Cell type and time point are not known.

V usage is TRBV7-2 and J usage is TRBJ1-3, with a possible D match to TRBD1 (5 bases). Germline V CDR1 and CDR2: SGHTA, FQGNSA. CDR3 length: 14 residues. Trimming took 5 bases from V and 3 from J, leaving 11 bases between them. In DNA form, the CDR3 reads TGTGCCAGCAGCGGAGGACAAGGTGGAAACACCATATATTTT. Translating gives CASSGGQGGNTIYF.

This clonotype has only a few counts. CDR3 residues: CASSLEAGGETQYF. The CDR3 bases are TGCGCCAGCAGCTTGGAGGCCGGAGGAGAGACCCAGTACTTC. The genes are TRBV5-1 and TRBJ2-5, with D perhaps matching TRBD2 (5 bases). The V end was cut by 0 bases, the J end by 4 bases, with 10 bases between. CDR1 SGHRS and CDR2 YFSETQ come from the germline V gene. The CDR3 has 14 residues.

The V call is TRBV20-1, the J call TRBJ1-5; D uncertain. V dropped 1 base and J dropped 4 bases, with 2 bases sitting between them. CDR1 is DFQATT and CDR2 is SNEGSKA in the germline V gene (reference sequence). There are 11 residues in the CDR3. CDR3 coding DNA: TGCAGTGCTAGAGGGAATCAGCCCCAGCATTTT. It yields the protein CSARGNQPQHF.

This clonotype was counted only a few times. This rearrangement joins TRBV12-3 or TRBV12-4 to TRBJ1-4, with 7 bases that match TRBD1. The CDR3 runs to 15 residues. V gave up 5 bases and J gave up 7 bases; unmatched junction bases: 10. In DNA form, the CDR3 reads TGTGCCAGCAGTCCTGGACAGGCGGGGGGTGAAAAACTGTTTTTT. This gives the protein CASSPGQAGGEKLFF.

The genes are TRBV4-3 and TRBJ1-1; 8 bases fit TRBD1. Germline assignment: CDR1 LGHNA and CDR2 YSLEER. J lost 6 bases, V lost 4 bases, and 7 bases had no gene match. This CDR3 comprises 14 residues. The CDR3 DNA sequence: TGCGCCAGCAGCCCCCCCTCGGACAGGGCTGAAGCTTTCTTT. Translation: CASSPPSDRAEAFF.

The chain employs TRBV4-3 and TRBJ1-3, with TRBD1 matching 7 bases. This CDR3 comprises 17 residues. Germline V lookup: CDR1 LGHNA, CDR2 YSLEER. J gave up 2 bases and V 0 bases, and 7 bases lay outside the gene matches. CDR3 sequence (DNA): TGCGCCAGCAGCCAAGATACAATCCAGGGGGCTGGAAACACCATATATTTT. The encoded protein is CASSQDTIQGAGNTIYF.

This clonotype has more than one count but fewer than ten. The V gene is TRBV4-3, the J gene TRBJ2-4, with 10 bases aligning to TRBD1. Germline lookup yields CDR1 LGHNA and CDR2 YSLEER. CDR3 length: 14 residues. Losses at the gene ends were 3 bases for V and 7 bases for J; bases not matched to a gene: 3. The DNA for the CDR3 is TGCGCCAGCAGCCAGAGGACAGGGGGGAACATTCAGTACTTC. It yields the protein CASSQRTGGNIQYF.

V gene TRBV7-9 combines with J gene TRBJ2-7; the D gene is possibly TRBD1 (6 bases). This CDR3 contains 12 residues. The V gene lost 4 bases and the J gene lost 10 bases, with 14 bases spanning the gap. Germline V CDR1 and CDR2: SEHNR, FQNEAQ (reference sequence). In DNA, the CDR3 is TGTGCCAGCAGCTCCCAGGACAGTTCACAGTACTTC. Protein: CASSSQDSSQYF.

CDR3: CASSQAGTANYGYTF. CDR3 sequence (DNA): TGCGCCAGCAGCCAAGCCGGGACAGCTAACTATGGCTACACCTTC. This chain uses TRBV4-3 with TRBJ1-2; TRBD1 aligns across 7 bases. This CDR3 has 15 residues. In germline, CDR1 is LGHNA, CDR2 YSLEER. The J segment lost 0 bases and the V segment lost 1 base, leaving 2 bases of the junction unmatched.

The CDR3, as DNA: TGCGCCAGCAGCCCCGGGGGACTTTCAATGCAAGAGACCCAGTACTTC. It translates to CASSPGGLSMQETQYF. V usage is TRBV5-1 and J usage is TRBJ2-5, with TRBD2 as a possible D gene (6 bases). CDR1 and CDR2 (germline): SGHRS, YFSETQ. This CDR3 comprises 16 residues. Trimming took off 4 bases at V and 2 bases at J, with 18 bases between the two ends.

In DNA form, the CDR3 reads TGTGCCAGCAGTTACTCCCAGAGCTCCTATAATTCACCCCTCCACTTT. As protein: CASSYSQSSYNSPLHF. The rearrangement links TRBV6-5 to TRBJ1-6; D uncertain. Germline-derived CDR1 and CDR2 are MNHEY and SVGAGI. This CDR3 region has 16 residues. The V and J ends lost 0 bases and 0 bases respectively, with 6 bases between them.

This clonotype was seen a few times. V gene TRBV5-5 combines with J gene TRBJ1-2; 8 bases align to TRBD1. The CDR3 is made up of 14 amino acids. Trimming at V came to 4 bases and at J to 6 bases, leaving 8 bases not matched to a gene. Germline V CDR1 and CDR2: SGHKS, YYEKEE (reference sequence). CDR3 sequence reads: CASSQDRAMNGYTF. The CDR3 DNA follows: TGTGCCAGCAGCCAGGACAGGGCTATGAATGGCTACACCTTC.

This clonotype showed up just a few times. This chain uses TRBV30 with TRBJ2-7; the match to TRBD1 covers 8 bases. The trim removed 1 base at V and 2 bases at J, leaving 4 bases unmatched. Germline CDR1 is GTSNPN and CDR2 is SVGIG (reference sequence). CDR3 length equals 14 residues. The CDR3 loop reads CAWSAGQGTYEQYF. The CDR3 nucleotides are TGTGCCTGGAGTGCCGGACAGGGTACCTACGAGCAGTACTTC.

The chain employs TRBV20-1 and TRBJ1-2; 7 bases fit TRBD1. Germline-derived CDR1 and CDR2 are DFQATT and SNEGSKA (reference sequence). V gave up 5 bases and J gave up 3 bases; unmatched junction bases: 12. The CDR3 is 15 amino acids. In DNA, the CDR3 is TGCAGTGCTCCCAAGCAAGCCGGGACAGACTATGGCTACACCTTC. Residues: CSAPKQAGTDYGYTF.

The chain has TRBV18 and TRBJ2-2, with D unclear. Trimming pared 3 bases from V and 6 bases from J, leaving 11 bases between. There are 14 residues in the CDR3. Germline V gene sequence: CDR1 KGHSH, CDR2 LQKENI. The CDR3 DNA reads as TGTGCCAGCTCACCCAAAGAGGCAGCCGGGGAGCTGTTTTTT. It specifies CASSPKEAAGELFF.

V is TRBV20-1 and J is TRBJ2-7, with 11 bases aligning to TRBD1. V shed 5 bases and J 10 bases; nucleotides not matched to a gene: 10. The germline V gene has CDR1 DFQATT and CDR2 SNEGSKA (reference sequence). The CDR3 spans 13 residues. CDR3 DNA sequence: TGCAGTGCTGAACGGACAGGGGGCCGGGAACAGTACGTC. It is translated as CSAERTGGREQYV.

This clonotype was recorded at least ten times. The chain uses TRBV2 and TRBJ2-2; 8 bases fit TRBD1. Germline assignment: CDR1 SNHLY and CDR2 FYNNEI. The CDR3 consists of 16 residues. The J segment lost 6 bases and the V segment lost 2 bases, leaving 8 bases of the junction unmatched. This CDR3 reads CASSERQGALAGELFF. The CDR3 nucleotides read TGTGCCAGCAGTGAAAGGCAGGGGGCCTTGGCCGGGGAGCTGTTTTTT.

This clonotype occurred a few times. This chain links TRBV28 with TRBJ2-7; D perhaps matches TRBD2 (7 bases). Trimming removed 8 bases from V and 4 bases from J, with 24 bases in between. The CDR3 extends over 16 amino acids. Germline CDR1 is MDHEN and CDR2 is SYDVKM. The CDR3 DNA is TGTGCCAGCTCTACGGCGGGGGCCCATCGACGATACGAGCAGTACGTC. Translating it yields CASSTAGAHRRYEQYV.

Only a few counts were recorded for this clonotype. The chain carries TRBV7-2 and TRBJ2-2; 7 bases align to TRBD2. V was clipped by 5 bases and J by 1 base; unmatched bases: 4. CDR3 length: 15 residues. Germline V CDR1 and CDR2: SGHTA, FQGNSA. CDR3 DNA: TGTGCCAGCAGCCCCGGGACTATGAACACCGGGGAGCTGTTTTTT. This translates into CASSPGTMNTGELFF. The full variable domain, in which reference TRBV7-2 and TRBJ2-2 provide the parts outside the CDR3, is GAGVSQSPSNKVTEKGKDVELRCDPISGHTALYWYRQSLGQGLEFLIYFQGNSAPDKSGLPSDRFSAERTGGSVSTLTIQRTQQEDSAVYLCASSPGTMNTGELFFGEGSRLTVL.

J is TRBJ2-3 and V is TRBV10-3, with 11 bases identical to TRBD1. This CDR3 comprises 16 residues. Germline V lookup: CDR1 ENHRY, CDR2 SYGVKD. Unmatched junction bases numbered 12, after V lost 8 bases and J lost 5 bases. The CDR3 reads CAISSSGTGGRDTQYF. The CDR3 region has the DNA TGTGCCATCTCTTCGTCGGGGACAGGGGGTAGAGATACGCAGTATTTT.

The chain recombines TRBV6-4 with TRBJ2-5; 9 bases line up with TRBD2. The CDR3 totals 15 residues. V shed 4 bases and J 5 bases; nucleotides not matched to a gene: 8. Germline loops: CDR1 MRHNA, CDR2 SNTAGT. DNA for the CDR3: TGTGCCAGCAGTGTCAGCGGGGGGCCGCAGGAGACCCAGTACTTC. This sequence encodes CASSVSGGPQETQYF.

Comments on this clonotype: One end of the junction does not line up with germline, which may come from a read error. The chain carries TRBV7-7 and TRBJ2-5, with 10 bases lining up with TRBD2. CDR1 is SSHAT, CDR2 FNYEAQ, per germline (reference sequence). This CDR3 has 16 residues. The CDR3 is CASSLGLAGAWETQYF. In DNA form, the CDR3 reads TGTGCTAGCAGCTTGGGGCTAGCGGGGGCCTGGGAGACCCAGTACTTC.

This clonotype was seen a few times. CDR3 loop: CSVAGTGAAEQYF. CDR3 DNA: TGCAGCGTTGCAGGGACGGGAGCGGCCGAGCAGTACTTC. This chain links TRBV29-1 with TRBJ2-7; weak D call: TRBD2 (6 bases). The germline V gene has CDR1 SQVTM and CDR2 ANQGSEA. The CDR3 contains 13 residues. The V end lost 4 bases, the J end lost 6 bases, and 16 bases lay between the germline ends.

This clonotype was seen ten or more times. The germline gene is not matched at one end of the junction; a read error may be the cause. The chain recombines TRBV7-3 with TRBJ1-1, with D possibly TRBD1 on 5 matching bases. This CDR3 comprises 13 residues. From germline, CDR1 is SGHTA and CDR2 FQGTGA. CDR3 coding DNA: TGCGCCAGCAGCCCCAGGGTGAACACTGAAGCTTTCTTT. It codes for CASSPRVNTEAFF.

The DNA of the CDR3 is TGTGCCAGCAGCTTTAACAGGGGGCCGGGAGAGCTGTTTTTT. Translated: CASSFNRGPGELFF. The genes are TRBV7-2 and TRBJ2-2; 9 nucleotides agree with TRBD1. CDR1 and CDR2 from the germline V gene are SGHTA and FQGNSA. The CDR3 runs 14 residues. V dropped 3 bases and J dropped 11; count of bases not matched to a gene: 7.

This clonotype was counted between two and nine times. The chain links TRBV28 to TRBJ1-2, with 8 bases that match TRBD1. The CDR3 runs 14 residues. Germline assignment: CDR1 MDHEN and CDR2 SYDVKM. The trim removed 6 bases at V and 0 bases at J, leaving 3 bases unmatched. Here the CDR3 reads CASRDREANYGYTF. As DNA, the CDR3 is TGTGCCAGCAGGGACAGGGAGGCTAACTATGGCTACACCTTC.

This chain connects TRBV5-1 to TRBJ2-3; possibly TRBD1 or TRBD2 for D (6 bases each). The V gene's germline CDR1 is SGHRS and CDR2 YFSETQ. Deletions cut 4 bases from V and 6 bases from J, with 21 bases between. CDR3 size: 16 residues. In DNA form, the CDR3 reads TGCGCCAGCAGCCCACGAGGGACTGCCCAGGGGGATACGCAGTATTTT. As protein: CASSPRGTAQGDTQYF.

This clonotype occurred many times. The rearrangement joins TRBV7-9 to TRBJ2-1; 11 bases line up with TRBD1. Germline CDR1 reads SEHNR; CDR2 reads FQNEAQ (reference sequence). This CDR3 has 13 residues. Trimming at V came to 5 bases and at J to 15 bases, leaving 9 bases not matched to a gene. In DNA form, the CDR3 reads TGTGCCAGCAGCCTCAACCTTGGACAGGGGGCGTTCTTC. Translation: CASSLNLGQGAFF.

The chain joins TRBV6-5 to TRBJ1-4; D is unresolved. Germline assignment: CDR1 MNHEY and CDR2 SVGAGI. The ends were cut back, 6 bases at V and 12 bases at J, with 11 bases in the middle. This CDR3 is built from 11 residues. The CDR3 DNA is TGTGCCAGCAGATCCCTCACAGAACTGTTTTTT. Translation gives CASRSLTELFF.

This clonotype has only a few counts. The rearrangement links TRBV7-3 to TRBJ2-5; 12 positions match TRBD2. The V segment lost 5 bases and the J segment 3 bases; nucleotides outside the gene matches: 16. CDR1 is SGHTA, CDR2 FQGTGA, per germline. This CDR3 spans 19 amino acids. This CDR3 is CASSPSGLAGGPGKETQYF. DNA for the CDR3: TGTGCCAGCAGCCCATCCGGGCTAGCGGGGGGGCCAGGGAAAGAGACCCAGTACTTC.

This clonotype has just a few counts. The chain combines TRBV2 with TRBJ2-7, with D tentatively TRBD2 (6 bases). Germline loops: CDR1 SNHLY, CDR2 FYNNEI. Trimming shortened V by 6 bases and J by 5 bases, and 14 bases separated the two germline ends. This CDR3 contains 13 residues. The CDR3 sequence is CASRGLGLDEQYV. CDR3 DNA sequence: TGTGCCAGCAGGGGACTCGGTTTAGACGAGCAGTACGTC.